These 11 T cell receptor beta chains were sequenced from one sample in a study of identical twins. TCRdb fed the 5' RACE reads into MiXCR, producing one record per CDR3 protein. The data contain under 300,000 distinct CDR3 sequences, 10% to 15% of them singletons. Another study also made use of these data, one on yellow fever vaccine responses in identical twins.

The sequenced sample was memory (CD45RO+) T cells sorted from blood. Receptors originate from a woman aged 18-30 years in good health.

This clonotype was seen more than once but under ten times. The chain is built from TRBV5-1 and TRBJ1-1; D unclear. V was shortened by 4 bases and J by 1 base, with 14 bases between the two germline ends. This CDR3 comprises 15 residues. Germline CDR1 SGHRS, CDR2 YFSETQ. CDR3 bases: TGCGCCAGCAGCGGGCAGGTAGTCGGGAACACTGAAGCTTTCTTT. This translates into CASSGQVVGNTEAFF.

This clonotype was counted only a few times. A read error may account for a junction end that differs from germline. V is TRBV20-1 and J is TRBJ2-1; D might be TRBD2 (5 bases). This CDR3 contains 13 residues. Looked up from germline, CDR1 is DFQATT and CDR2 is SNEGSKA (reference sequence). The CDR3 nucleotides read TGCAGTGCAAGAGAACTAGGTTTAGCTGAGCAGTTCTTC. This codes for CSARELGLAEQFF.

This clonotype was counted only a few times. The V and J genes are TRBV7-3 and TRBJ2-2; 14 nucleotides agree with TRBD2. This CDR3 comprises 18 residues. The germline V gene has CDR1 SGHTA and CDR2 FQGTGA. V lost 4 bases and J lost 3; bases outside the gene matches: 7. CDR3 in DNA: TGTGCCAGCAGCTCCTCGACTAGCGGGGGGGCTCACACCGGGGAGCTGTTTTTT. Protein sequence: CASSSSTSGGAHTGELFF.

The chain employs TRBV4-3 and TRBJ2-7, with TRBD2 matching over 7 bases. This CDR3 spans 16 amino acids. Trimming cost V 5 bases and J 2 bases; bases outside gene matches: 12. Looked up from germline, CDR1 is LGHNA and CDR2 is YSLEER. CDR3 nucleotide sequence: TGCGCCAGCAGCTCGGACCGTGCGGGAGAACCCTACGAGCAGTACTTC. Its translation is CASSSDRAGEPYEQYF.

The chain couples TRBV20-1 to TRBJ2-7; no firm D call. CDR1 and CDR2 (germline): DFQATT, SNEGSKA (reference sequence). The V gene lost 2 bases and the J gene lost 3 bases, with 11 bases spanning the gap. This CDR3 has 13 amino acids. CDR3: CSARSTLGYEQYF. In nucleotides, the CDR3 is TGCAGTGCTAGATCTACTCTGGGCTACGAGCAGTACTTC.

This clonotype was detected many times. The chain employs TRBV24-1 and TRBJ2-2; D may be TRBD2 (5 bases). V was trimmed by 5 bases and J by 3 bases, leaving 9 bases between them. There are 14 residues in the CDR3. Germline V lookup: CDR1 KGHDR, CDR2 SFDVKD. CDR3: CATSGNGDTGELFF. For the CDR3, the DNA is TGTGCCACCAGTGGTAACGGGGACACCGGGGAGCTGTTTTTT.

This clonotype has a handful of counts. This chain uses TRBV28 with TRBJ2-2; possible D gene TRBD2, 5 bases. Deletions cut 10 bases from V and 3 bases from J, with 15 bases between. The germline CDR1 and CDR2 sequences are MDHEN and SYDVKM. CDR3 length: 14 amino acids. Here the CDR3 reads CATKLRRDTGELFF. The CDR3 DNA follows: TGTGCCACCAAATTAAGGCGGGACACCGGGGAGCTGTTTTTT.

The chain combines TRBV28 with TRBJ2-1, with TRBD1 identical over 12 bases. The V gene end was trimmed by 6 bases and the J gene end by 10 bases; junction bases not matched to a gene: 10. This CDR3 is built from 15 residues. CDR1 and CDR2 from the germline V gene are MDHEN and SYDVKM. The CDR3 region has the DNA TGTGCCAGCAGAGCTTCCGGGACAGGGGGCTCCGAGCAGTTCTTC. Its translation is CASRASGTGGSEQFF. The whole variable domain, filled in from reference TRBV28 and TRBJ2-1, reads DVKVTQSSRYLVKRTGEKVFLECVQDMDHENMFWYRQDPGLGLRLIYFSYDVKMKEKGDIPEGYSVSREKKERFSLILESASTNQTSMYLCASRASGTGGSEQFFGPGTRLTVL.

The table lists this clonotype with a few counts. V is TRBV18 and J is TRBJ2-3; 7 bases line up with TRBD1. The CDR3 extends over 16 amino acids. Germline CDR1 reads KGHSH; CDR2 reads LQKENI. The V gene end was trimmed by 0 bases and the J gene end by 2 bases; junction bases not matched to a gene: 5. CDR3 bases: TGTGCCAGCTCACCACCGGACAGGCGCGACACAGATACGCAGTATTTT. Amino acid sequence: CASSPPDRRDTDTQYF.

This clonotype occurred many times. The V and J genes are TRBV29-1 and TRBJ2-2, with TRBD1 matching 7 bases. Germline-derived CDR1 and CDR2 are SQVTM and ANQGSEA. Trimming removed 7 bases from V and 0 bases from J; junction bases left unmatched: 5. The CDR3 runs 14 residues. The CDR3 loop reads CSAHRGSNTGELFF. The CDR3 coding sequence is TGCAGCGCGCACAGGGGTTCGAACACCGGGGAGCTGTTTTTT.

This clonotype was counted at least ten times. The CDR3 protein is CSVGLQGAYEQYF. The CDR3 DNA sequence: TGCAGCGTTGGATTACAGGGGGCCTACGAGCAGTACTTC. The genes are TRBV29-1 and TRBJ2-7; the match to TRBD1 covers 8 bases. CDR3 length: 13 residues. The germline V gene encodes CDR1 SQVTM and CDR2 ANQGSEA. Germline trimming cut 4 bases from V and 2 bases from J; bases unmatched to any gene: 4.